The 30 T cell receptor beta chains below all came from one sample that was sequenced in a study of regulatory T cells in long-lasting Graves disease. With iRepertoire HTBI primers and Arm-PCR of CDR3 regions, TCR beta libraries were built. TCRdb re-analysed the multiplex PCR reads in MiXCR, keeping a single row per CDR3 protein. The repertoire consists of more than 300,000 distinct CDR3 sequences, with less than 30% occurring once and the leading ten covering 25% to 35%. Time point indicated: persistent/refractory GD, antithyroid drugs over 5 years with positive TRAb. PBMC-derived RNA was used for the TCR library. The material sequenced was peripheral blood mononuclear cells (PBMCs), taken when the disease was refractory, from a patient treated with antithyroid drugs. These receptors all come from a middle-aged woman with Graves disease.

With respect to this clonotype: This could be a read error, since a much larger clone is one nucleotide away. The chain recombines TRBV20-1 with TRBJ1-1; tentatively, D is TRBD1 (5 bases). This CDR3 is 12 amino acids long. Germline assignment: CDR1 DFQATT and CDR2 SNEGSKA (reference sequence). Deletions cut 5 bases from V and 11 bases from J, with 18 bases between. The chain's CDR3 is CSAYYGSGAAFF. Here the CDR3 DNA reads TGCAGTGCTTACTACGGATCCGGGGCGGCTTTCTTT.

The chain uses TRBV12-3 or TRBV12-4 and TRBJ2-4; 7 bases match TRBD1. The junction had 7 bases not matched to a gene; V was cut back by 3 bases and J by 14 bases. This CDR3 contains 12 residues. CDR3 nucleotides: TGTGCCAGCAGTTTGGTACAGGGGTTTGAGTACTTC. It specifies CASSLVQGFEYF.

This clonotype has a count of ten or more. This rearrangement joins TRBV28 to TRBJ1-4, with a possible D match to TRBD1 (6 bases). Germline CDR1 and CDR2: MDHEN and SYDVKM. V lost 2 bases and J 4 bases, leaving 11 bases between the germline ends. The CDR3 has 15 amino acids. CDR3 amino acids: CASSLERGINEKLFF. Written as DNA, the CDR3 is TGTGCCAGCAGTTTAGAGAGGGGGATTAATGAAAAACTGTTTTTT. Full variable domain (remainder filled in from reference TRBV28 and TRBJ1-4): DVKVTQSSRYLVKRTGEKVFLECVQDMDHENMFWYRQDPGLGLRLIYFSYDVKMKEKGDIPEGYSVSREKKERFSLILESASTNQTSMYLCASSLERGINEKLFFGSGTQLSVL.

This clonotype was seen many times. Here the CDR3 DNA reads TGTGCCAGCAGTGCTTACCGGGACAGCTCCTACGAGCAGTACTTC. Translated: CASSAYRDSSYEQYF. The J gene is TRBJ2-7, the V gene TRBV6-1; 7 nucleotides match TRBD1. Germline V lookup: CDR1 MNHNS, CDR2 SASEGT. The CDR3 totals 15 residues. The J segment lost 0 bases and the V segment lost 4 bases, leaving 6 bases of the junction unmatched.

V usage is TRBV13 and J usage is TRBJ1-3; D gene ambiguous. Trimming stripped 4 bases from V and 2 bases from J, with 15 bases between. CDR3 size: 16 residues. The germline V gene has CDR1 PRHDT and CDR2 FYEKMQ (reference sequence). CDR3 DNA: TGTGCCAGCAGCTCGACGATAGGCTTCCCTGGAAACACCATATATTTT. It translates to CASSSTIGFPGNTIYF.

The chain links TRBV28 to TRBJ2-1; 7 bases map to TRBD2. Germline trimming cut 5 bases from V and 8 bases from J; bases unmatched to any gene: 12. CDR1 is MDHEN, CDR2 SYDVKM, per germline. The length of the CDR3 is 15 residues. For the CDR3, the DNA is TGTGCCAGCAGTCCCCCCCAGCGGGACCGGGATGAGCAGTTCTTC. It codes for CASSPPQRDRDEQFF.

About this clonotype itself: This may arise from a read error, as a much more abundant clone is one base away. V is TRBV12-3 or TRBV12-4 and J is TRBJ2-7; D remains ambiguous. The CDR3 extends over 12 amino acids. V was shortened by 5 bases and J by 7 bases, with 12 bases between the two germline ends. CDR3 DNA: TGTGCCAGCAGTCTCCCTACTTCGGAGCAGTACTTC. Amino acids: CASSLPTSEQYF.

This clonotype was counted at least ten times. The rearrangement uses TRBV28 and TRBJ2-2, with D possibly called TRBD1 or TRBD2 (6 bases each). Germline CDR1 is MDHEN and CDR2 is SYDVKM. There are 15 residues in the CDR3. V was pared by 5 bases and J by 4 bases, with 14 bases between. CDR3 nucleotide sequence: TGTGCCAGCAGTCAGGAGGGACACTTCACCGGGGAGCTGTTTTTT. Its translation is CASSQEGHFTGELFF.

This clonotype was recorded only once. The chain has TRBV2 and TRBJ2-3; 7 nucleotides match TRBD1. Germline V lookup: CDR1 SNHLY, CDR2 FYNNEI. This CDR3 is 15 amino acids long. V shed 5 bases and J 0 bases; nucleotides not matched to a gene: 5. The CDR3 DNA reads TGTGCCAGCAGTCTGACAGGGTTGAGCACAGATACGCAGTATTTT. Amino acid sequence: CASSLTGLSTDTQYF.

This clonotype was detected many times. The CDR3: CASRWGPTGFYGYTF. CDR3 DNA sequence: TGTGCCAGCAGATGGGGACCGACAGGGTTCTATGGCTACACCTTC. V and J are TRBV27 and TRBJ1-2; TRBD1 aligns across 7 bases. Germline lookup yields CDR1 MNHEY and CDR2 SMNVEV (reference sequence). V lost 6 bases to trimming and J lost 4 bases; unmatched junction nucleotides: 11. CDR3 length: 15 amino acids.

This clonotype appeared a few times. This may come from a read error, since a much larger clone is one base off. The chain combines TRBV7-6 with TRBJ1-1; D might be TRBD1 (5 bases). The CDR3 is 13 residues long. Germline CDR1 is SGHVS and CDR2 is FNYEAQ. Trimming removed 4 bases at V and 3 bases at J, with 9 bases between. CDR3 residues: CASSSREDTEAFF. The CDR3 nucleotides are TGTGCCAGCAGCTCCAGGGAGGACACTGAAGCTTTCTTT.

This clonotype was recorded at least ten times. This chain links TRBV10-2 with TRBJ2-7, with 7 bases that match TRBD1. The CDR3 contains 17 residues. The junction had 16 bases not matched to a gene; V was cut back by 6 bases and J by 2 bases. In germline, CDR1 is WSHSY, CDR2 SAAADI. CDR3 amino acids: CASRDAVRQGPTYEQYF. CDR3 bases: TGCGCCAGCAGAGACGCAGTACGACAGGGACCTACCTACGAGCAGTACTTC.

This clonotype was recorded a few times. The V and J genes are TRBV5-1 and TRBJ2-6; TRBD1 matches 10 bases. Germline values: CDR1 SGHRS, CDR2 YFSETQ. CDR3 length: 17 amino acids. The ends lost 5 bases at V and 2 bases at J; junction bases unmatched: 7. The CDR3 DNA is TGCGCCAGCAGTCGAGACAGGGGGCGGCCTGGGGCCAACGTCCTGACTTTC. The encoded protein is CASSRDRGRPGANVLTF.

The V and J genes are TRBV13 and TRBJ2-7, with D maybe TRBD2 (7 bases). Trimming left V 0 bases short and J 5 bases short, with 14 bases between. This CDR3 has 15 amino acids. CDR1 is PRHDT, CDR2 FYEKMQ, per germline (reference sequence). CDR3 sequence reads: CASSLGGGGRDEQYF. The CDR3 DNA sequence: TGTGCCAGCAGCTTAGGGGGCGGGGGCAGGGACGAGCAGTACTTC.

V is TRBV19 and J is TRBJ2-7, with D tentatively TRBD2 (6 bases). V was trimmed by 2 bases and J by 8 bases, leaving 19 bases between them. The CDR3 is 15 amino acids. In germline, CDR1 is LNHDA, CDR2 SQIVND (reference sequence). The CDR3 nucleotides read TGTGCCAGTAGTATAAGTGGATTCTCCGCGGGGAAGCAGTACTTC. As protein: CASSISGFSAGKQYF. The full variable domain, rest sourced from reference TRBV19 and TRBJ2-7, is DGGITQSPKYLFRKEGQNVTLSCEQNLNHDAMYWYRQDPGQGLRLIYYSQIVNDFQKGDIAEGYSVSREKKESFPLTVTSAQKNPTAFYLCASSISGFSAGKQYFGPGTRLTVT.

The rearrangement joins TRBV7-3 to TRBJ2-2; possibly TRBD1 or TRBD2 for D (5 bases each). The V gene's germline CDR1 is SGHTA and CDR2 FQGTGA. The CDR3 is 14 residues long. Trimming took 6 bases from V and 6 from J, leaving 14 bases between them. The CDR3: CASSPDSGAGELFF. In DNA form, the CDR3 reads TGTGCCAGCAGTCCCGACAGCGGCGCCGGGGAGCTGTTTTTT.

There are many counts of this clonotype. In DNA form, the CDR3 reads TGTGCCAGCAGTTACTCCCCGTCTTACGCTCGCTACGAGCAGTACTTC. This codes for CASSYSPSYARYEQYF. This chain links TRBV6-5 with TRBJ2-7, with no clear D. CDR1 is MNHEY, CDR2 SVGAGI, per germline. Trimming took 0 bases from V and 3 from J, leaving 15 bases between them. CDR3 length: 16 amino acids.

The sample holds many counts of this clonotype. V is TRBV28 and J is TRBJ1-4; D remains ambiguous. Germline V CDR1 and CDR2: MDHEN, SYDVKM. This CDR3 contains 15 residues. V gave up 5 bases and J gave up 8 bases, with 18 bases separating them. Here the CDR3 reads CASSATRGQWEKLFF. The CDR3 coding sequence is TGTGCCAGCAGTGCAACTCGGGGTCAATGGGAAAAACTGTTTTTT.

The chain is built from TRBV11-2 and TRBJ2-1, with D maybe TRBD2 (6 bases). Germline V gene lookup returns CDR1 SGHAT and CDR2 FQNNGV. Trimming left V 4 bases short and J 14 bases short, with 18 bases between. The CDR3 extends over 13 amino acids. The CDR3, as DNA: TGTGCCAGCAGCTCCGACGTCGGGTCTAGCGAGTTCTTC. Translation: CASSSDVGSSEFF.

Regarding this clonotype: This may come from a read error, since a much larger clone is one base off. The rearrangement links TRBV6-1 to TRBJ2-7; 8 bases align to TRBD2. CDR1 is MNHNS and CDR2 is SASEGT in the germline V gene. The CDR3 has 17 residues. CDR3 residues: CAGSERGNKYLAYEQYF. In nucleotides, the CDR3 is TGTGCCGGCAGTGAGCGGGGGAATAAATATTTGGCCTACGAGCAGTACTTC.

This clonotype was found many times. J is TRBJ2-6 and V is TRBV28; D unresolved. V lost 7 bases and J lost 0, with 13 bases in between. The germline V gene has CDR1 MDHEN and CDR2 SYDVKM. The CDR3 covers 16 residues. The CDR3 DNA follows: TGTGCCAGCACCGGACGGCTCAACTCTGGGGCCAACGTCCTGACTTTC. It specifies CASTGRLNSGANVLTF.

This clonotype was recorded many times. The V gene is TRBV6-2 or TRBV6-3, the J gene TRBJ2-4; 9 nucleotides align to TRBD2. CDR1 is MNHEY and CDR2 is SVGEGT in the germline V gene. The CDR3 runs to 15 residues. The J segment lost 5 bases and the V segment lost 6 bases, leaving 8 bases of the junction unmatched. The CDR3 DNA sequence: TGTGCCAGCAGGTATACCGGGACTAGCCAAAACATTCAGTACTTC. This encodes CASRYTGTSQNIQYF.

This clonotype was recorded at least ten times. As DNA, the CDR3 is TGTGCCAGCAGTTCTCCGGGACAGGGGGTTATTGGCTACACCTTC. This sequence encodes CASSSPGQGVIGYTF. The rearrangement uses TRBV28 and TRBJ1-2; 11 bases are shared with TRBD1. This CDR3 is built from 15 residues. Per the germline V gene, CDR1 is MDHEN and CDR2 is SYDVKM. Germline trimming cut 4 bases from V and 7 bases from J; bases unmatched to any gene: 8.

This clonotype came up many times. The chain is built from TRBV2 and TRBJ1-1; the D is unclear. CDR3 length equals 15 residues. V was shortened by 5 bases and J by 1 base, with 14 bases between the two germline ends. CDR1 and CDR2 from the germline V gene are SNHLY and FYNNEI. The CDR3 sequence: CASSPAKPSNTEAFF. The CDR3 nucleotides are TGTGCCAGCAGTCCAGCCAAACCGTCGAACACTGAAGCTTTCTTT.

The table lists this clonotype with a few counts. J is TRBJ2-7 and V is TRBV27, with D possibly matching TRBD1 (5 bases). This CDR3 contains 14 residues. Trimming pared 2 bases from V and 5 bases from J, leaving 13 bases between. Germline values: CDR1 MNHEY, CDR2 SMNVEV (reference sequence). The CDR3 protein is CASSLSRVYNEQYF. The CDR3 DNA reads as TGTGCCAGCAGTTTAAGCAGGGTCTATAACGAGCAGTACTTC.

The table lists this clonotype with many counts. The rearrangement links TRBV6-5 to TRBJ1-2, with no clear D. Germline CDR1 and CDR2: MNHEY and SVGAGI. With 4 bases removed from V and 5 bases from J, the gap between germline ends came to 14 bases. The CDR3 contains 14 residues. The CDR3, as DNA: TGTGCCAGCAGTTGGCGCGGGCATTCTTATGGCTACACCTTC. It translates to CASSWRGHSYGYTF.

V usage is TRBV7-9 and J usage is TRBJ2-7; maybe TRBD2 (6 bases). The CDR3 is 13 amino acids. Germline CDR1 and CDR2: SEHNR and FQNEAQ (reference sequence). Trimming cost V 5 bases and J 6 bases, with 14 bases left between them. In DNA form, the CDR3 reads TGTGCCAGCAGCCTCCGGGACTTCGGCGAGCAGTACTTC. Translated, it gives CASSLRDFGEQYF.

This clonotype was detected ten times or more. CDR3 protein: CASRGTGQSFYEQYF. The CDR3 nucleotides are TGTGCCAGCAGGGGGACGGGACAGAGTTTTTACGAGCAGTACTTC. This chain uses TRBV12-3 or TRBV12-4 with TRBJ2-7; 7 nucleotides align to TRBD1. This CDR3 spans 15 amino acids. With 6 bases clipped from V and 4 bases from J, the junction kept 12 bases outside the gene matches.

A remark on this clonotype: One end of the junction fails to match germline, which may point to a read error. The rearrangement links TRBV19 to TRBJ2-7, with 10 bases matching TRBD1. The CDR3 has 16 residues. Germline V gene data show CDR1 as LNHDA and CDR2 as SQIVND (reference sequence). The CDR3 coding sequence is TGTGCCAGTAGTATCAGACCGGGACAGGGGACCTACGAGCAGGACTTC. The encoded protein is CASSIRPGQGTYEQDF.

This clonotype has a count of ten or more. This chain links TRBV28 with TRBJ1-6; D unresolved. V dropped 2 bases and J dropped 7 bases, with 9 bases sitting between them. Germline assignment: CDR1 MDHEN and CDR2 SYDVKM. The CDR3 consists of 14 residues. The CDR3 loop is CASSLRVGNSPLHF. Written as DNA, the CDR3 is TGTGCCAGCAGTTTACGGGTTGGGAATTCACCCCTCCACTTT.